Presented here are 28 T cell receptor beta chains from one specimen sequenced in a study of cytomegalovirus exposure and HLA in healthy donors. Only in-frame clones appear in the TCRdb table, and some are missing; sequencing was by immunoSEQ multiplex PCR. The sample shows over 150,000 clones, around 90% of them seen only once. The sequencing sample was made of PBMCs. All receptors come from a woman aged 18-35 years in good health and CMV-seropositive.

V and J are TRBV10-3 and TRBJ2-3; 7 bases map to TRBD1. Germline V gives CDR1 ENHRY, CDR2 SYGVKD. The CDR3 has 16 residues. The J segment lost 5 bases and the V segment lost 2 bases, leaving 10 bases of the junction unmatched. The CDR3 DNA reads as TGTGCCATCAGTGAGGGGGACAGCCCGGCAAGAGATACGCAGTATTTT. Translating it yields CAISEGDSPARDTQYF.

The V call is TRBV29-1, the J call TRBJ1-1; 8 bases map to TRBD1. Germline assignment: CDR1 SQVTM and CDR2 ANQGSEA. V gave up 0 bases and J gave up 1 base; unmatched junction bases: 7. This CDR3 is built from 16 residues. The CDR3 reads CSVEDRGQGTNTEAFF. Written as DNA, the CDR3 is TGCAGCGTTGAAGATCGTGGACAGGGAACGAACACTGAAGCTTTCTTT.

The chain employs TRBV6-1 and TRBJ2-5; TRBD1 matches 9 bases. V shed 4 bases and J 4 bases; nucleotides not matched to a gene: 10. CDR1 and CDR2 (germline): MNHNS, SASEGT. The CDR3 is made up of 16 amino acids. Written as DNA, the CDR3 is TGTGCCAGCAGTGTTACACAGGGGGCTGGAGGAGAGACCCAGTACTTC. Its translation is CASSVTQGAGGETQYF.

The chain employs TRBV5-6 and TRBJ2-7, with D unclear. The CDR3 contains 13 residues. V was pared by 0 bases and J by 5 bases, with 9 bases between. CDR1 is SGHDT, CDR2 YYEEEE, per germline. This chain's CDR3 is CASSLVYPHEQYF. CDR3 coding DNA: TGTGCCAGCAGCTTGGTCTACCCCCACGAGCAGTACTTC.

The chain uses TRBV9 and TRBJ2-2; 10 bases align to TRBD1. Germline trimming cut 0 bases from V and 6 bases from J; bases unmatched to any gene: 8. Germline V gene lookup returns CDR1 SGDLS and CDR2 YYNGEE. CDR3 length: 17 amino acids. Written as DNA, the CDR3 is TGTGCCAGCAGCGTAGGAGGTGGGGGACAGGGGTCCGGGGAGCTGTTTTTT. Translating it yields CASSVGGGGQGSGELFF.

The chain joins TRBV27 to TRBJ1-4; no definite D call. Germline V gene data show CDR1 as MNHEY and CDR2 as SMNVEV (reference sequence). The CDR3 has 15 amino acids. Trimming removed 4 bases from V and 0 bases from J, with 9 bases in between. The CDR3 reads CASSSYSATNEKLFF. The DNA for the CDR3 is TGTGCCAGCAGTTCCTACAGTGCAACTAATGAAAAACTGTTTTTT.

The chain links TRBV14 to TRBJ2-2; a weak D match, TRBD2 (6 bases). This CDR3 is 17 amino acids long. Germline CDR1 and CDR2: SGHDN and FVKESK. V was pared by 4 bases and J by 0 bases, with 15 bases between. The CDR3 DNA follows: TGTGCCAGCAGCCCCCTATGGGGAGGAGCGAACACCGGGGAGCTGTTTTTT. Its protein product is CASSPLWGGANTGELFF. Full variable domain (rest looked up from reference TRBV14 and TRBJ2-2): EAGVTQFPSHSVIEKGQTVTLRCDPISGHDNLYWYRRVMGKEIKFLLHFVKESKQDESGMPNNRFLAERTGGTYSTLKVQPAELEDSGVYFCASSPLWGGANTGELFFGEGSRLTVL.

This clone was seen just once. J is TRBJ2-7 and V is TRBV5-4; 11 bases align to TRBD1. Germline values: CDR1 SGHNT, CDR2 YYREEE (reference sequence). V shed 5 bases, J shed 0 bases, and the junction held 4 bases outside the gene matches. The CDR3 is 15 residues long. The CDR3 coding sequence is TGTGCCAGCAGAGCCGGGACAGGGGGCTCCTACGAGCAGTACTTC. Its protein is CASRAGTGGSYEQYF.

The chain couples TRBV7-7 to TRBJ2-7, with 8 positions matching TRBD1. This CDR3 comprises 15 residues. J was trimmed by 3 bases and V by 5 bases; bases with no gene match: 9. Germline V gene lookup returns CDR1 SSHAT and CDR2 FNYEAQ (reference sequence). The CDR3 sequence: CASSKGTGVIYEQYF. Here the CDR3 DNA reads TGTGCCAGCAGCAAGGGGACAGGTGTTATCTACGAGCAGTACTTC.

The chain combines TRBV27 with TRBJ1-4; TRBD1 matches at 10 bases. The trim removed 4 bases at V and 8 bases at J, leaving 13 bases unmatched. The CDR3 is 17 amino acids. The germline V gene encodes CDR1 MNHEY and CDR2 SMNVEV (reference sequence). CDR3 DNA: TGTGCCAGCAGTTATCGACAGGGGGCCCCGCCGGAAGAAAAACTGTTTTTT. Translation: CASSYRQGAPPEEKLFF. Full variable domain (outside the CDR3, taken from reference TRBV27 and TRBJ1-4): EAQVTQNPRYLITVTGKKLTVTCSQNMNHEYMSWYRQDPGLGLRQIYYSMNVEVTDKGDVPEGYKVSRKEKRNFPLILESPSPNQTSLYFCASSYRQGAPPEEKLFFGSGTQLSVL.

The gene calls are TRBV9 and TRBJ2-3; D might be TRBD1 (6 bases). Germline V lookup: CDR1 SGDLS, CDR2 YYNGEE. This CDR3 spans 15 amino acids. V was trimmed by 4 bases and J by 3 bases, leaving 15 bases between them. The CDR3, as DNA: TGTGCCAGCAGCTTCCGGACAGCTGTGACAGATACGCAGTATTTT. This encodes CASSFRTAVTDTQYF.

The V call is TRBV27, the J call TRBJ1-5; tentatively, D is TRBD1 (6 bases). Germline loops: CDR1 MNHEY, CDR2 SMNVEV (reference sequence). Trimming took 5 bases from V and 3 from J, leaving 14 bases between them. This CDR3 has 15 residues. The DNA for the CDR3 is TGTGCCAGCAGTGACCGAGGGGGACCCAATCAGCCCCAGCATTTT. Its translation: CASSDRGGPNQPQHF.

The chain recombines TRBV19 with TRBJ1-2; tentative D call: TRBD1 (5 bases). The V and J ends lost 7 bases and 4 bases respectively, with 19 bases between them. Germline lookup yields CDR1 LNHDA and CDR2 SQIVND (reference sequence). The CDR3 has 15 amino acids. The DNA for the CDR3 is TGTGCCAGTACCAACAACCCCCGACAGATCTATGGCTACACCTTC. This gives the protein CASTNNPRQIYGYTF.

The CDR3 DNA reads TGCGCCAGCAGCAAAGCCGGGGGAAGTACCGGGGAGCTGTTTTTT. It specifies CASSKAGGSTGELFF. This chain joins TRBV4-3 and TRBJ2-2; a weak D match, TRBD2 (6 bases). The CDR3 loop spans 15 amino acids. CDR1 LGHNA and CDR2 YSLEER come from the germline V gene. V dropped 5 bases and J dropped 5 bases, with 15 bases sitting between them.

The CDR3 nucleotides are TGTGCCAGCAGCCCGAGGGGGCAGGGGGCGGTCACCGGGGAGCTGTTTTTT. This encodes CASSPRGQGAVTGELFF. The chain is built from TRBV5-4 and TRBJ2-2, with TRBD1 identical over 8 bases. Germline V CDR1 and CDR2: SGHNT, YYREEE (reference sequence). There are 17 residues in the CDR3. V was pared by 4 bases and J by 4 bases, with 12 bases of the junction left unmatched.

The V and J genes are TRBV27 and TRBJ2-3; no firm D call. Trimming stripped 1 base from V and 0 bases from J, with 8 bases between. Germline V gives CDR1 MNHEY, CDR2 SMNVEV (reference sequence). CDR3 length: 15 amino acids. The CDR3 region has the DNA TGTGCCAGCAGTTTATACGGTTCTAGCACAGATACGCAGTATTTT. Its protein is CASSLYGSSTDTQYF.

This chain links TRBV7-2 with TRBJ1-2, with 10 bases fitting TRBD1. Germline loops: CDR1 SGHTA, CDR2 FQGNSA. The V gene end was trimmed by 5 bases and the J gene end by 8 bases; junction bases not matched to a gene: 8. The CDR3 has 14 residues. The CDR3 loop reads CASSPRQGARGYTF. The CDR3 DNA follows: TGTGCCAGCAGCCCCCGACAGGGGGCTCGGGGCTACACCTTC. Filled out from reference TRBV7-2 and TRBJ1-2, the complete variable domain reads GAGVSQSPSNKVTEKGKDVELRCDPISGHTALYWYRQSLGQGLEFLIYFQGNSAPDKSGLPSDRFSAERTGGSVSTLTIQRTQQEDSAVYLCASSPRQGARGYTFGSGTRLTVV.

This clone was detected once. The chain has TRBV19 and TRBJ2-1; 12 bases fit TRBD2. The germline V gene encodes CDR1 LNHDA and CDR2 SQIVND (reference sequence). There are 16 residues in the CDR3. After removal of 1 base from V and 4 bases from J, the junction contained 2 bases not matched to a gene. As DNA, the CDR3 is TGTGCCAGTAGTATAGCCGGACTAGCGGGATACAATGAGCAGTTCTTC. Its protein is CASSIAGLAGYNEQFF.

The chain combines TRBV7-2 with TRBJ2-7; TRBD2 aligns across 7 bases. The ends lost 4 bases at V and 1 base at J; junction bases unmatched: 10. CDR3 length: 16 amino acids. The germline CDR1 and CDR2 sequences are SGHTA and FQGNSA. CDR3 DNA sequence: TGTGCCAGCAGCTCTCAAGCGGGGATGAGGTCCTACGAGCAGTACTTC. Protein product: CASSSQAGMRSYEQYF. The full variable domain, in which reference TRBV7-2 and TRBJ2-7 provide the parts outside the CDR3, is GAGVSQSPSNKVTEKGKDVELRCDPISGHTALYWYRQSLGQGLEFLIYFQGNSAPDKSGLPSDRFSAERTGGSVSTLTIQRTQQEDSAVYLCASSSQAGMRSYEQYFGPGTRLTVT.

V usage is TRBV28 and J usage is TRBJ2-7; D unresolved. Germline assignment: CDR1 MDHEN and CDR2 SYDVKM. The CDR3 length is 12 residues. V was pared by 4 bases and J by 2 bases, with 6 bases between. The CDR3 spells CASSYFPYEQYF. CDR3 in DNA: TGTGCCAGCAGTTACTTCCCCTACGAGCAGTACTTC.

The chain links TRBV5-1 to TRBJ2-2, with TRBD2 identical over 12 bases. J was trimmed by 2 bases and V by 3 bases; bases with no gene match: 14. Per the germline V gene, CDR1 is SGHRS and CDR2 is YFSETQ. The CDR3 is 20 residues long. In DNA form, the CDR3 reads TGCGCCAGCAGCTGGCCGGCTAGCGGGGGGGCGCACCCCAACACCGGGGAGCTGTTTTTT. Translation gives CASSWPASGGAHPNTGELFF.

This sequence joins TRBV14 and TRBJ2-5, with 8 positions matching TRBD2. The CDR3 runs 13 residues. The junction had 4 bases not matched to a gene; V was cut back by 5 bases and J by 5 bases. Germline values: CDR1 SGHDN, CDR2 FVKESK. For the CDR3, the DNA is TGTGCCAGCAGCGCCGGGGGGGTCGAGACCCAGTACTTC. It codes for CASSAGGVETQYF.

The chain carries TRBV6-1 and TRBJ2-3, with 11 bases fitting TRBD2. Germline CDR1 reads MNHNS; CDR2 reads SASEGT. V trimming: 6 bases; J trimming: 5 bases; junction bases outside the gene matches: 4. The CDR3 spans 14 residues. The CDR3 nucleotides are TGTGCCAGCAGCCTAGCGGGGGGACGAGATACGCAGTATTTT. Its translation is CASSLAGGRDTQYF.

The J gene is TRBJ2-7, the V gene TRBV28, with D tentatively TRBD1 (6 bases). Deletions cut 6 bases from V and 5 bases from J, with 14 bases between. This CDR3 is built from 13 residues. Germline V CDR1 and CDR2: MDHEN, SYDVKM. The chain's CDR3 is CASRLGKGDEQYF. DNA for the CDR3: TGTGCCAGCAGACTTGGGAAGGGGGACGAGCAGTACTTC.

The rearrangement links TRBV30 to TRBJ2-7; 12 positions match TRBD1. The CDR3 runs 16 residues. The V gene end was trimmed by 0 bases and the J gene end by 2 bases; junction bases not matched to a gene: 5. Germline CDR1 and CDR2: GTSNPN and SVGIG (reference sequence). The CDR3 loop reads CAWSVPGQGAAYEQYF. Here the CDR3 DNA reads TGTGCCTGGAGTGTACCGGGACAGGGGGCGGCCTACGAGCAGTACTTC.

This clone has only a few counts. The chain combines TRBV10-3 with TRBJ2-2; D is perhaps TRBD1 (6 bases). The CDR3 sequence is 15 residues long. Trimming took 10 bases from V and 5 from J, leaving 20 bases between them. Per germline, CDR1 ENHRY and CDR2 SYGVKD. The CDR3 is CATEKTGLGTGELFF. The CDR3 bases are TGTGCCACTGAGAAAACAGGGTTGGGGACCGGGGAGCTGTTTTTT.

This chain joins TRBV18 and TRBJ2-5; TRBD2 might be the D (5 bases). V was shortened by 6 bases and J by 3 bases, with 11 bases between the two germline ends. Germline-derived CDR1 and CDR2 are KGHSH and LQKENI. CDR3 length: 13 amino acids. The CDR3 spells CASSSGWEETQYF. The DNA for the CDR3 is TGTGCCAGCTCCTCGGGGTGGGAAGAGACCCAGTACTTC.

The chain has TRBV7-6 and TRBJ2-5; 8 bases match TRBD1. V shed 5 bases and J 5 bases; nucleotides not matched to a gene: 4. CDR3 length equals 13 residues. CDR1 is SGHVS, CDR2 FNYEAQ, per germline. CDR3 loop: CASSRRQGETQYF. DNA of the CDR3: TGTGCCAGCAGCAGACGACAGGGGGAGACCCAGTACTTC.